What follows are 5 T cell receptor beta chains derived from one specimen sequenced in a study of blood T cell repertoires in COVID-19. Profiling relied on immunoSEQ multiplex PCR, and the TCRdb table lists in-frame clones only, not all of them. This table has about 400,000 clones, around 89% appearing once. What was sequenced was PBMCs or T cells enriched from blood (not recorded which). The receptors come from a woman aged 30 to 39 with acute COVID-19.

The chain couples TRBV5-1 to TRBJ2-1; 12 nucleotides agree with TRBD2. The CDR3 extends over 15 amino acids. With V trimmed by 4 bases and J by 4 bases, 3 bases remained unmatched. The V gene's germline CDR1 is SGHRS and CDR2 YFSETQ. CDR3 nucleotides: TGCGCCAGCAGCCAGGGACTAGCGGGTTACAATGAGCAGTTCTTC. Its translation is CASSQGLAGYNEQFF.

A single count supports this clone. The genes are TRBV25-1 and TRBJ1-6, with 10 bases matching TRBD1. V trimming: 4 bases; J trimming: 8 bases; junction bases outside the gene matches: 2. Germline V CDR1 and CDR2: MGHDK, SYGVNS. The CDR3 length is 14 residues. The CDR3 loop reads CASSGGTGDSPLHF. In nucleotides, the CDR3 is TGTGCCAGCAGTGGCGGGACAGGGGATTCACCCCTCCACTTT.

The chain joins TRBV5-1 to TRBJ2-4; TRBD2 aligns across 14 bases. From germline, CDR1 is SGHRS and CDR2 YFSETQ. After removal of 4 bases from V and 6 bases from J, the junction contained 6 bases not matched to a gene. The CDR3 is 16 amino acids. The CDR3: CASSTGTSGGSNIQYF. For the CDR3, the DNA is TGCGCCAGCAGCACAGGGACTAGCGGGGGATCAAACATTCAGTACTTC.

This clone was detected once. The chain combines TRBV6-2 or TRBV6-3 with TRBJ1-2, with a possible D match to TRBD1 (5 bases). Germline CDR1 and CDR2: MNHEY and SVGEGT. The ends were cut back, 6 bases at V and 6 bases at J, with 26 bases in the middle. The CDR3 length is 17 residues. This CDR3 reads CASSRSPWDSLVDGYTF. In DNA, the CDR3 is TGTGCCAGCAGCCGCTCCCCTTGGGACTCGCTAGTGGATGGCTACACCTTC.

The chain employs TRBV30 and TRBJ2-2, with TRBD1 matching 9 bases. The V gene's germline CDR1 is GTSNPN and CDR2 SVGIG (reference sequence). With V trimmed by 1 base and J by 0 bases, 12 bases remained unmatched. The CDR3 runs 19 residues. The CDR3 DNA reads TGTGCCTGGAGTGGACAGGGGGATGTTGTCCGCTCGAACACCGGGGAGCTGTTTTTT. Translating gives CAWSGQGDVVRSNTGELFF. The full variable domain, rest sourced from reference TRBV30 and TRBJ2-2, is SQTIHQWPATLVQPVGSPLSLECTVEGTSNPNLYWYRQAAGRGLQLLFYSVGIGQISSEVPQNLSASRPQDRQFILSSKKLLLSDSGFYLCAWSGQGDVVRSNTGELFFGEGSRLTVL.